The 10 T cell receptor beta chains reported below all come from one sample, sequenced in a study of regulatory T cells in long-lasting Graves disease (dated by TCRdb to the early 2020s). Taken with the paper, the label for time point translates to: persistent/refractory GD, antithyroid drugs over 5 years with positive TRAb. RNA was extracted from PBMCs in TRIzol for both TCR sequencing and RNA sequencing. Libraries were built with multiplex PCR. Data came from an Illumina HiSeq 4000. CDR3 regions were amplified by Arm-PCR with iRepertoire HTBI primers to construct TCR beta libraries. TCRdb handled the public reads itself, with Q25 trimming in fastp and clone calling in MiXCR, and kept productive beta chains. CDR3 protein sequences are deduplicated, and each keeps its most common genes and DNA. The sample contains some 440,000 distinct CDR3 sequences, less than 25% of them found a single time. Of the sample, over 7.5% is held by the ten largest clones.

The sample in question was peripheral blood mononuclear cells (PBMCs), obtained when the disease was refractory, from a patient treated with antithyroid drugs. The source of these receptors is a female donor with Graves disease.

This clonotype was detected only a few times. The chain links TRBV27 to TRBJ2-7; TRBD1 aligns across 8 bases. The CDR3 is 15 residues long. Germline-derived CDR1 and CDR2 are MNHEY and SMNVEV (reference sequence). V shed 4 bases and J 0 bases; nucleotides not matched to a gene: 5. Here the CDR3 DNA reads TGTGCCAGCAGTTCTGGACAGGGAGTCTCCTACGAGCAGTACTTC. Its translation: CASSSGQGVSYEQYF.

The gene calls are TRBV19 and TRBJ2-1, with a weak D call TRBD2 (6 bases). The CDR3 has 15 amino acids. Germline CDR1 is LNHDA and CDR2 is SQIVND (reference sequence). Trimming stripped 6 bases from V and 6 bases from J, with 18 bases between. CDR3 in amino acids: CASRSRDSHFNEQFF. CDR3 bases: TGTGCCAGTAGATCCCGGGACTCACACTTCAATGAGCAGTTCTTC.

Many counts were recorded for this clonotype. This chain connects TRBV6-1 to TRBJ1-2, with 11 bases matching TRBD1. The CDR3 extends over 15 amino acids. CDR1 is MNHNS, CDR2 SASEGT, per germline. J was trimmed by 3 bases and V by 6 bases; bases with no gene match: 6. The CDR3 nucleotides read TGTGCCAGCAGCGAGGGGACAGGGGGGTACTATGGCTACACCTTC. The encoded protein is CASSEGTGGYYGYTF.

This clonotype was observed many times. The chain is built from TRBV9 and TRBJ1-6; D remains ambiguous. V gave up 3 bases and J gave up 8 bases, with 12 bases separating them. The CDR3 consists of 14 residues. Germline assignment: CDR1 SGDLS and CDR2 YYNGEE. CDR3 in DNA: TGTGCCAGCAGCGCGAGGACCGAATATTCACCCCTCCACTTT. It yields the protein CASSARTEYSPLHF. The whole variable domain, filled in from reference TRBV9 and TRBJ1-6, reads DSGVTQTPKHLITATGQRVTLRCSPRSGDLSVYWYQQSLDQGLQFLIQYYNGEERAKGNILERFSAQQFPDLHSELNLSSLELGDSALYFCASSARTEYSPLHFGNGTRLTVT.

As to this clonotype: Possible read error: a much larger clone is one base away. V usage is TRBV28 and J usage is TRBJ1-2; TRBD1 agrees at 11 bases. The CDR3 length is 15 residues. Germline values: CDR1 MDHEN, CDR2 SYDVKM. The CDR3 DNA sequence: TGTGCCAGCAGTTCAGGGACAGGGGGTATTGGTGGCCACACCTTC. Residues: CASSSGTGGIGGHTF.

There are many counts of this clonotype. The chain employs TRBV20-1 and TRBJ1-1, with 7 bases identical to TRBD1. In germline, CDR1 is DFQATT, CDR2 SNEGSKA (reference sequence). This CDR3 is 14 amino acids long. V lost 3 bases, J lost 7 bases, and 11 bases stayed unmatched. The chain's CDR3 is CSASDRAYVGEAFF. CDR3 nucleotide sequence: TGCAGTGCTAGTGACAGGGCCTACGTGGGTGAAGCTTTCTTT.

CDR3 region: CASSLEPGFYGYTF. The CDR3 bases are TGTGCCAGCTCACTGGAGCCCGGGTTCTATGGCTACACCTTC. The V call is TRBV18, the J call TRBJ1-2; no definite D call. The V and J ends lost 4 bases and 4 bases respectively, with 13 bases between them. Germline lookup yields CDR1 KGHSH and CDR2 LQKENI. The CDR3 runs 14 residues.

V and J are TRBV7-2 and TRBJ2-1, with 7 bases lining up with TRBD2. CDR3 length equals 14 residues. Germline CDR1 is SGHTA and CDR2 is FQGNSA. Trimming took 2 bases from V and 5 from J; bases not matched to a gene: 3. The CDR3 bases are TGTGCCAGCAGCTTATCTAGCGGAGACAATGAGCAGTTCTTC. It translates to CASSLSSGDNEQFF.

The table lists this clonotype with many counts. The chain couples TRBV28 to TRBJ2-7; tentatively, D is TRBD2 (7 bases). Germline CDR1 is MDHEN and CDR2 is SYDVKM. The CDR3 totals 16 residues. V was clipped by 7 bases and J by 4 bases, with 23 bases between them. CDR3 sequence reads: CASTKPGGWQWYEQYF. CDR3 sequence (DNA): TGTGCCAGCACCAAACCGGGGGGCTGGCAGTGGTACGAGCAGTACTTC.

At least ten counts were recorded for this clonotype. CDR3 amino acids: CASSLGAGGSQPQHF. CDR3 sequence (DNA): TGCGCCAGCAGCTTGGGGGCCGGGGGCTCTCAGCCCCAGCATTTT. V gene TRBV5-1 combines with J gene TRBJ1-5; tentatively, D is TRBD1 (6 bases). From germline, CDR1 is SGHRS and CDR2 YFSETQ. CDR3 length: 15 residues. Trimming removed 0 bases from V and 6 bases from J, with 13 bases in between.